This passage covers 25 T cell receptor beta chains from one sample sequenced in a study of cytomegalovirus exposure and HLA in healthy donors. Vbeta (60) and Jbeta (13) primers were used in the PCR. Assay used: immunoSEQ multiplex PCR; TCRdb lists only in-frame clones, some missing. The sample has 150,000 to 200,000 clones, over 60% seen once; the top ten hold 0.85% to 1%. The sample taken for sequencing was PBMCs. The receptors stem from a woman aged 50 to 60 in good health and CMV-seropositive.

The chain has TRBV19 and TRBJ1-5; tentatively, D is TRBD1 (5 bases). V was clipped by 1 base and J by 7 bases, with 17 bases between them. CDR1 and CDR2 from the germline V gene are LNHDA and SQIVND (reference sequence). The CDR3 is 16 amino acids. The CDR3 DNA follows: TGTGCCAGTAGTATAGCTAGGCCCCGGGGGTACCAGCCCCAGCATTTT. It encodes CASSIARPRGYQPQHF.

This chain joins TRBV6-1 and TRBJ1-2, with D unclear. Germline loops: CDR1 MNHNS, CDR2 SASEGT. Trimming shortened V by 4 bases and J by 4 bases, and 10 bases separated the two germline ends. The CDR3 sequence is 13 residues long. The CDR3: CASSVRDFYGYTF. CDR3 in DNA: TGTGCCAGCAGTGTGAGGGATTTCTATGGCTACACCTTC.

The chain joins TRBV28 to TRBJ2-7, with D possibly being TRBD1 (5 bases). Germline V gives CDR1 MDHEN, CDR2 SYDVKM. The V end lost 6 bases, the J end lost 0 bases, and 6 bases lay between the germline ends. This CDR3 is built from 12 residues. CDR3 sequence reads: CASRGLSYEQYF. As DNA, the CDR3 is TGTGCCAGCAGGGGGCTCTCCTACGAGCAGTACTTC.

V usage is TRBV4-3 and J usage is TRBJ1-1; 7 nucleotides match TRBD1. Germline CDR1 and CDR2: LGHNA and YSLEER. The length of the CDR3 is 15 residues. Trimming cost V 1 base and J 10 bases; bases outside gene matches: 12. CDR3 amino acids: CASSQVAGTALGAFF. The CDR3 region has the DNA TGCGCCAGCAGCCAAGTAGCCGGGACAGCCCTCGGAGCTTTCTTT.

The chain is built from TRBV6-6 and TRBJ1-2; 8 bases fit TRBD1. V dropped 6 bases and J dropped 3; count of bases not matched to a gene: 6. Germline V CDR1 and CDR2: MNHNY, SVGAGI (reference sequence). The CDR3 covers 14 residues. CDR3: CASRVTGEDYGYTF. CDR3 nucleotide sequence: TGTGCCAGCAGAGTGACAGGGGAAGACTATGGCTACACCTTC.

The chain recombines TRBV18 with TRBJ1-2, with D perhaps matching TRBD1 (6 bases). The CDR3 is 15 amino acids. Germline V gene sequence: CDR1 KGHSH, CDR2 LQKENI. Trimming took off 2 bases at V and 10 bases at J, with 20 bases between the two ends. CDR3 sequence reads: CASSPTQGQGVLYTF. The CDR3 bases are TGTGCCAGCTCACCAACACAGGGACAAGGGGTACTCTACACCTTC.

This chain connects TRBV7-9 to TRBJ1-2; 7 positions match TRBD1. CDR3 length equals 14 residues. V was clipped by 5 bases and J by 4 bases; unmatched bases: 7. Germline assignment: CDR1 SEHNR and CDR2 FQNEAQ (reference sequence). The CDR3 region is CASSARQGLYGYTF. In DNA form, the CDR3 reads TGTGCCAGCAGCGCCCGACAGGGCCTCTATGGCTACACCTTC. The full variable domain, with the rest looked up from reference TRBV7-9 and TRBJ1-2, is DTGVSQNPRHKITKRGQNVTFRCDPISEHNRLYWYRQTLGQGPEFLTYFQNEAQLEKSRLLSDRFSAERPKGSFSTLEIQRTEQGDSAMYLCASSARQGLYGYTFGSGTRLTVV.

The chain combines TRBV18 with TRBJ1-1; D remains ambiguous. The germline gives CDR1 KGHSH, CDR2 LQKENI. V lost 5 bases and J 4 bases, leaving 8 bases between the germline ends. The CDR3 spans 12 residues. The CDR3 sequence is CASSLTLTEAFF. CDR3 sequence (DNA): TGTGCCAGCTCATTGACTCTCACTGAAGCTTTCTTT.

The chain combines TRBV2 with TRBJ2-3; 10 nucleotides agree with TRBD1. This CDR3 has 14 residues. In germline, CDR1 is SNHLY, CDR2 FYNNEI. The V segment lost 6 bases and the J segment 3 bases; nucleotides outside the gene matches: 3. CDR3 sequence: CASSGQGGTDTQYF. CDR3 sequence (DNA): TGTGCCAGCAGCGGACAGGGGGGGACAGATACGCAGTATTTT.

The gene calls are TRBV28 and TRBJ2-7; TRBD1 matches at 8 bases. The J segment lost 2 bases and the V segment lost 5 bases, leaving 8 bases of the junction unmatched. The CDR3 is 15 residues long. Germline V gene data show CDR1 as MDHEN and CDR2 as SYDVKM. CDR3 residues: CASSPGAGGTYEQYF. DNA for the CDR3: TGTGCCAGCAGTCCGGGGGCAGGGGGCACCTACGAGCAGTACTTC.

This clone came up once. The V call is TRBV5-4, the J call TRBJ1-2; 8 bases are shared with TRBD1. The J segment lost 6 bases and the V segment lost 0 bases, leaving 4 bases of the junction unmatched. CDR3 size: 14 residues. From germline, CDR1 is SGHNT and CDR2 YYREEE (reference sequence). The CDR3 region has the DNA TGTGCCAGCAGCTTGGTGGACAGGGAGGATGGCTACACCTTC. Protein sequence: CASSLVDREDGYTF.

The chain combines TRBV12-5 with TRBJ2-3; 7 nucleotides agree with TRBD2. Germline V gene data show CDR1 as LGHNT and CDR2 as FRNRAP. With V trimmed by 6 bases and J by 4 bases, 4 bases remained unmatched. The CDR3 runs to 13 residues. As DNA, the CDR3 is TGTGCTAGTGGCCCCAGCGGGGCAGATACGCAGTATTTT. Protein product: CASGPSGADTQYF.

The rearrangement joins TRBV15 to TRBJ1-1; TRBD1 might be the D (6 bases). Germline V CDR1 and CDR2: LNHNV, YYDKDF (reference sequence). V was shortened by 3 bases and J by 3 bases, with 11 bases between the two germline ends. This CDR3 is 14 amino acids long. CDR3 amino acids: CATSRGRGYTEAFF. CDR3 DNA sequence: TGTGCCACCAGCAGGGGCAGGGGTTACACTGAAGCTTTCTTT.

This rearrangement joins TRBV4-3 to TRBJ1-6; D gene unclear. Trimming left V 0 bases short and J 14 bases short, with 8 bases between. Germline-derived CDR1 and CDR2 are LGHNA and YSLEER. The CDR3 totals 12 residues. CDR3 region: CASSQDGGSLHF. The CDR3 DNA reads TGCGCCAGCAGCCAAGACGGCGGGTCCCTCCACTTT.

The V call is TRBV6-5, the J call TRBJ2-5; TRBD2 agrees at 9 bases. Germline CDR1 is MNHEY and CDR2 is SVGAGI. This CDR3 has 15 amino acids. V gave up 7 bases and J gave up 4 bases; unmatched junction bases: 10. CDR3 region: CASIPLAGERETQYF. CDR3 coding DNA: TGTGCCAGCATACCCTTAGCGGGGGAGAGAGAGACCCAGTACTTC.

This clone was seen a few times. The chain combines TRBV7-9 with TRBJ2-1, with D perhaps matching TRBD1 (6 bases). CDR3 length: 16 amino acids. Trimming left V 5 bases short and J 4 bases short, with 18 bases between. CDR1 is SEHNR, CDR2 FQNEAQ, per germline (reference sequence). CDR3 amino acids: CASSPGARGLYNEQFF. The CDR3 DNA reads as TGTGCCAGCAGCCCCGGCGCCAGGGGTTTATACAATGAGCAGTTCTTC.

This clone came up a few times. This sequence joins TRBV6-1 and TRBJ1-1; no clear D. V was trimmed by 7 bases and J by 1 base, leaving 13 bases between them. The CDR3 contains 14 residues. Germline V gene data show CDR1 as MNHNS and CDR2 as SASEGT. DNA of the CDR3: TGTGCCAGCACCCTGACGGTAGCGAACACTGAAGCTTTCTTT. This translates into CASTLTVANTEAFF.

The chain combines TRBV7-9 with TRBJ1-1; D is unresolved. Germline V lookup: CDR1 SEHNR, CDR2 FQNEAQ (reference sequence). The V end was cut by 4 bases, the J end by 0 bases, with 12 bases between. The CDR3 contains 15 residues. The CDR3 DNA follows: TGTGCCAGCAGCTCTCAACCGACACTGAACACTGAAGCTTTCTTT. Protein: CASSSQPTLNTEAFF.

V is TRBV7-9 and J is TRBJ2-2, with 10 bases lining up with TRBD2. Germline-derived CDR1 and CDR2 are SEHNR and FQNEAQ (reference sequence). The length of the CDR3 is 16 residues. J lost 5 bases, V lost 7 bases, and 10 bases had no gene match. CDR3 sequence: CASTPSGGGPTGELFF. The CDR3 coding sequence is TGTGCCAGCACTCCTAGCGGGGGAGGGCCGACCGGGGAGCTGTTTTTT.

The genes are TRBV30 and TRBJ1-5; weak D call: TRBD1 (6 bases). The germline V gene has CDR1 GTSNPN and CDR2 SVGIG (reference sequence). This CDR3 comprises 15 residues. With 0 bases removed from V and 3 bases from J, the gap between germline ends came to 12 bases. The CDR3 nucleotides read TGTGCCTGGAGTGTTGGCACAGGGCACAATCAGCCCCAGCATTTT. This sequence encodes CAWSVGTGHNQPQHF.

This clone was counted only a few times. This chain links TRBV27 with TRBJ1-3; D possibly corresponds to TRBD1 (5 bases). The V gene lost 6 bases and the J gene lost 0 bases, with 9 bases spanning the gap. The CDR3 extends over 14 amino acids. Looked up from germline, CDR1 is MNHEY and CDR2 is SMNVEV (reference sequence). The CDR3 reads CASRDSYSGNTIYF. CDR3 DNA sequence: TGTGCCAGCAGAGACAGTTACTCTGGAAACACCATATATTTT.

The chain couples TRBV7-3 to TRBJ2-2, with TRBD1 identical over 8 bases. This CDR3 comprises 16 residues. Germline V CDR1 and CDR2: SGHTA, FQGTGA. Germline trimming cut 2 bases from V and 3 bases from J; bases unmatched to any gene: 5. The CDR3, as DNA: TGTGCCAGCAGCTTAGACAGGGGAGGCGACACCGGGGAGCTGTTTTTT. It translates to CASSLDRGGDTGELFF.

The V and J genes are TRBV7-2 and TRBJ1-6; D is perhaps TRBD1 (6 bases). CDR3 size: 16 residues. Trimming stripped 2 bases from V and 9 bases from J, with 17 bases between. The germline V gene encodes CDR1 SGHTA and CDR2 FQGNSA. As DNA, the CDR3 is TGTGCCAGCAGCTTATCCTATGGAGGGGGGGGTTCACCCCTCCACTTT. Its translation is CASSLSYGGGGSPLHF. The whole variable domain, filled in from reference TRBV7-2 and TRBJ1-6, reads GAGVSQSPSNKVTEKGKDVELRCDPISGHTALYWYRQSLGQGLEFLIYFQGNSAPDKSGLPSDRFSAERTGGSVSTLTIQRTQQEDSAVYLCASSLSYGGGGSPLHFGNGTRLTVT.

The chain has TRBV27 and TRBJ2-3, with 13 bases aligning to TRBD2. The CDR3 is 16 residues long. CDR1 MNHEY and CDR2 SMNVEV come from the germline V gene (reference sequence). With 5 bases clipped from V and 3 bases from J, the junction kept 5 bases outside the gene matches. For the CDR3, the DNA is TGTGCCAGCAGTCTCGGACTAGCGGGGGTTACAGATACGCAGTATTTT. Translated, it gives CASSLGLAGVTDTQYF.

This chain uses TRBV4-2 with TRBJ2-3; 10 positions match TRBD2. The CDR3 extends over 15 amino acids. V lost 4 bases to trimming and J lost 5 bases; unmatched junction nucleotides: 6. The germline CDR1 and CDR2 sequences are LGHNA and YNFKEQ. This chain's CDR3 is CASSPTSGSRDTQYF. DNA of the CDR3: TGTGCCAGCAGCCCGACTAGCGGGTCACGAGATACGCAGTATTTT.